Listed below are T cell receptor beta chains from one sample, sequenced in a study of CD8 T cells in Susac syndrome. In TCRdb, the immunoSEQ multiplex PCR reads were re-called with MiXCR into one record per CDR3 protein. Of some 95,000 distinct CDR3 sequences in the sample, roughly 91% were seen once. Sequencing was carried out using CD8+ T cells from PBMCs. The receptors were gathered from a human donor in good health. Each CDR3 is given with its conserved first and last residue. A D gene is named only where the DNA matches it firmly. Expanded clones are given a class, and other clones once, few, many or no size at all.

TRBV5-6,TRBJ2-5,NA,TRBD2,CASSISSGGEETQYF,TGTGCCAGCAGCATTTCTAGCGGGGGGGAAGAGACCCAGTACTTC
TRBV9,TRBJ2-1,NA,NA,CASSVEGATNEQFF,TGTGCCAGCAGCGTAGAGGGAGCGACCAATGAGCAGTTCTTC
TRBV5-6,TRBJ2-7,NA,NA,CASSLASFPYEQYF,TGTGCCAGCAGCTTAGCGAGCTTCCCCTACGAGCAGTACTTC
TRBV27,TRBJ1-1,NA,TRBD1,CASSFTGGPGVTEAFF,TGTGCCAGCAGTTTCACAGGGGGCCCCGGGGTCACTGAAGCTTTCTTT
TRBV5-1,TRBJ1-1,NA,NA,CASSLAPPAEAFF,TGCGCCAGCAGCTTGGCCCCCCCGGCTGAAGCTTTCTTT
TRBV29-1,TRBJ2-3,NA,TRBD1,CSVGQGTDTQYF,TGCAGCGTGGGACAGGGGACAGATACGCAGTATTTT
TRBV7-9,TRBJ1-1,NA,NA,CASSWGNAEAFF,TGTGCCAGCAGTTGGGGAAATGCTGAAGCTTTCTTT
TRBV12-3/TRBV12-4,TRBJ2-2,NA,TRBD1,CASSLHRGTGELFF,TGTGCCAGCAGTTTACACAGGGGCACCGGGGAGCTGTTTTTT
TRBV20-1,TRBJ2-7,NA,TRBD2,CSVLAGSAYEQYF,TGCAGTGTTCTAGCGGGGTCCGCCTACGAGCAGTACTTC
TRBV7-2,TRBJ2-7,NA,NA,CASSFKGPSYEQYF,TGTGCCAGCAGCTTCAAGGGGCCCTCCTACGAGCAGTACTTC
TRBV27,TRBJ2-1,NA,NA,CASSSSRDEQFF,TGTGCCAGCAGTTCCTCCCGGGATGAGCAGTTCTTC
TRBV9,TRBJ2-3,once,TRBD2,CASSGGGGSDTQYF,TGTGCCAGCAGCGGCGGGGGTGGGTCCGATACGCAGTATTTT
TRBV20-1,TRBJ2-1,NA,NA,CSATAMGGDYNEQFF,TGCAGTGCTACTGCAATGGGTGGGGACTACAATGAGCAGTTCTTC
TRBV19,TRBJ2-1,NA,NA,CASSDGGEQFF,TGTGCCAGTAGTGATGGTGGTGAGCAGTTCTTC
TRBV7-2,TRBJ1-1,NA,NA,CASSLEDRGTEAFF,TGTGCCAGCAGCTTAGAGGACAGAGGTACTGAAGCTTTCTTT
TRBV2,TRBJ1-2,few,NA,CASSEVIGKGYTF,TGTGCCAGCAGTGAAGTGATAGGGAAGGGCTACACCTTC
TRBV11-2,TRBJ2-3,NA,NA,CASSVVPGATDTQYF,TGTGCCAGCAGCGTAGTCCCGGGGGCCACAGATACGCAGTATTTT
TRBV9,TRBJ1-1,NA,TRBD1,CASSGTRQGITEAFF,TGTGCCAGCAGCGGGACCCGACAGGGTATAACTGAAGCTTTCTTT
TRBV12-5,TRBJ2-2,NA,TRBD1,CASGLQGSTGELFF,TGTGCTAGTGGTTTACAGGGGAGCACCGGGGAGCTGTTTTTT
TRBV29-1,TRBJ1-1,NA,NA,CSVAAINAGTEAFF,TGCAGCGTTGCCGCAATTAACGCGGGCACTGAAGCTTTCTTT
TRBV7-9,TRBJ2-7,NA,TRBD1,CASSPADRAGTYEQYF,TGTGCCAGCAGCCCCGCCGACAGGGCAGGTACCTACGAGCAGTACTTC
TRBV6-2/TRBV6-3,TRBJ1-2,NA,TRBD1,CASSYVAGGFGYTF,TGTGCCAGCAGTTACGTCGCAGGGGGCTTTGGCTACACCTTC
TRBV5-5,TRBJ1-4,NA,NA,CASSFWQNEKLFF,TGTGCCAGCAGCTTTTGGCAGAATGAAAAACTGTTTTTT
TRBV7-3,TRBJ2-1,NA,TRBD2,CASSPERGYLYNEQFF,TGTGCCAGCAGCCCTGAGCGGGGGTACCTCTACAATGAGCAGTTCTTC
TRBV7-9,TRBJ2-1,NA,TRBD2,CASSLTSGEYNEQFF,TGTGCCAGCAGCTTGACTAGCGGGGAATACAATGAGCAGTTCTTC
TRBV27,TRBJ1-5,NA,NA,CASRPRKGNQPQHF,TGTGCCAGCAGGCCTAGAAAAGGCAATCAGCCCCAGCATTTT
TRBV27,TRBJ2-5,NA,TRBD2,CASGRAAQETQYF,TGTGCCAGCGGGAGGGCCGCCCAAGAGACCCAGTACTTC
TRBV25-1,TRBJ2-1,once,TRBD1,CASSGGQGPEQFF,TGTGCCAGCAGTGGTGGACAGGGGCCTGAGCAGTTCTTC
TRBV29-1,TRBJ1-1,NA,NA,CSVSGTEAFF,TGCAGCGTTTCAGGGACTGAAGCTTTCTTT
TRBV5-1,TRBJ2-6,NA,NA,CASSFRAAGANVLTF,TGCGCCAGCAGCTTCAGGGCGGCTGGGGCCAACGTCCTGACTTTC
TRBV30,TRBJ2-1,NA,NA,CAWSVRDEQFF,TGTGCCTGGAGTGTGAGGGATGAGCAGTTCTTC
TRBV2,TRBJ2-3,NA,TRBD1,CASSNTGDLMGTQYF,TGTGCCAGCAGTAATACAGGGGACCTAATGGGTACGCAGTATTTT
TRBV10-3,TRBJ1-5,NA,NA,CAISEGRGRNDQPQHF,TGTGCCATCAGTGAGGGCCGTGGGCGGAACGATCAGCCCCAGCATTTT
TRBV7-6,TRBJ1-2,NA,TRBD1,CASSLAWGGQGDNGYTF,TGTGCCAGCAGCTTAGCGTGGGGAGGACAGGGGGACAATGGCTACACCTTC
TRBV29-1,TRBJ2-7,NA,TRBD1,CSVTPTGRGYEQYF,TGCAGCGTTACCCCGACAGGGAGAGGCTACGAGCAGTACTTC
TRBV20-1,TRBJ1-5,NA,NA,CSARDKAGRHQPQHF,TGCAGTGCTAGAGATAAGGCGGGACGACATCAGCCCCAGCATTTT
TRBV13,TRBJ2-7,NA,TRBD1,CASSPLGQATSYEQYF,TGTGCCAGCAGCCCCCTTGGACAGGCGACCTCCTACGAGCAGTACTTC
TRBV5-1,TRBJ1-1,NA,NA,CASSLFVGAMNTEAFF,TGCGCCAGCAGCTTGTTCGTGGGGGCTATGAACACTGAAGCTTTCTTT
TRBV14,TRBJ1-2,NA,NA,CASSTMENYGYTF,TGTGCCAGCAGCACCATGGAAAACTATGGCTACACCTTC
TRBV14,TRBJ1-6,NA,NA,CASSQEPSSPLHF,TGTGCCAGCAGCCAAGAACCGTCCTCACCCCTCCACTTT
TRBV5-5,TRBJ1-1,NA,NA,CASSFEMKPEAFF,TGTGCCAGCAGCTTTGAAATGAAGCCTGAAGCTTTCTTT
TRBV5-6,TRBJ2-1,NA,TRBD1,CASSFGQGGEQFF,TGTGCCAGCAGCTTTGGACAGGGCGGTGAGCAGTTCTTC
TRBV20-1,TRBJ2-7,NA,NA,CSARDKLRFYEQYF,TGCAGTGCTAGAGATAAGCTACGGTTCTACGAGCAGTACTTC
TRBV14,TRBJ1-6,NA,TRBD1,CASSAPGTGSSPLHF,TGTGCCAGCAGCGCCCCCGGGACAGGTAGTTCACCCCTCCACTTT
TRBV21-1,TRBJ2-7,few,NA,CASSRDRYEQYF,TGTGCCAGCAGCAGAGACAGATACGAGCAGTACTTC
TRBV12-3/TRBV12-4,TRBJ2-2,NA,NA,CASSPTGNGGELFF,TGTGCCAGCAGTCCTACAGGGAACGGCGGGGAGCTGTTTTTT
TRBV9,TRBJ1-1,NA,NA,CASSVISGGTEAFF,TGTGCCAGCAGCGTAATTTCTGGTGGCACTGAAGCTTTCTTT
TRBV2,TRBJ1-3,NA,NA,CASRNGNTIYF,TGTGCCAGCAGAAACGGAAACACCATATATTTT
TRBV20-1,TRBJ1-1,NA,NA,CSARAMNTEAFF,TGCAGTGCGCGGGCCATGAACACTGAAGCTTTCTTT
TRBV30,TRBJ2-3,NA,TRBD2,CAWSPSGDRTDTQYF,TGTGCCTGGAGTCCTAGCGGGGATCGCACAGATACGCAGTATTTT
TRBV5-4,TRBJ2-7,NA,NA,CASSLRPDRAYEQYF,TGTGCCAGCAGCTTGAGGCCCGACAGAGCCTACGAGCAGTACTTC
TRBV7-3,TRBJ1-2,NA,TRBD1,CASSLNGQDGGYTF,TGTGCCAGCAGCTTGAATGGACAGGACGGTGGCTACACCTTC
TRBV7-6,TRBJ1-1,once,NA,CASSPQTSTEAFF,TGTGCCAGCAGCCCCCAGACCTCCACTGAAGCTTTCTTT